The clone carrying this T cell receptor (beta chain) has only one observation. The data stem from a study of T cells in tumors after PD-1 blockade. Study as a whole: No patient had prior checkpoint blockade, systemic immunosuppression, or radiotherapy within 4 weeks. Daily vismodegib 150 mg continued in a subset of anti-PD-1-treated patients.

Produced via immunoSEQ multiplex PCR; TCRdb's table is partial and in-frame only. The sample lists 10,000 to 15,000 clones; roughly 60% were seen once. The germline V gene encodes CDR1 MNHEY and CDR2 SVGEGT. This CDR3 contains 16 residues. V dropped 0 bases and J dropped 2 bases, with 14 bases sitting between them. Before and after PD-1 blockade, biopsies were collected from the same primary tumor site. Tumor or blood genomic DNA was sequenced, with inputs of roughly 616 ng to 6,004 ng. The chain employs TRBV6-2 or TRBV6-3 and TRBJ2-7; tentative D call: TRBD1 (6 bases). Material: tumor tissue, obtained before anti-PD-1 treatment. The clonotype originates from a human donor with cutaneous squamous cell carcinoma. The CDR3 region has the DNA TGTGCCAGCAGTTACTCCCGGACAGTTAGACCCTACGAGCAGTACTTC. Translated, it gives CASSYSRTVRPYEQYF.